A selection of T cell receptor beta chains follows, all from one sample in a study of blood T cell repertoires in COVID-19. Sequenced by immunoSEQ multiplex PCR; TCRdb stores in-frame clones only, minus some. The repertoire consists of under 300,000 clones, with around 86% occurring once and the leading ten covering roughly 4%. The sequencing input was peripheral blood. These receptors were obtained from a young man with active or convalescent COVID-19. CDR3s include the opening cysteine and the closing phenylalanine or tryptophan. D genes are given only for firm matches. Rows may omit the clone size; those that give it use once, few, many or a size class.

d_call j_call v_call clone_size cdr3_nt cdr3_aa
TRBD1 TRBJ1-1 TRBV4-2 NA TGTGCCAGCAGAACTGGGACAGCCAACACTGAAGCTTTCTTT CASRTGTANTEAFF
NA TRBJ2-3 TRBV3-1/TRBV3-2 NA TGTGCCAGCAGCCCCCGTCGGGGTGGAGGAGCAGATACGCAGTATTTT CASSPRRGGGADTQYF
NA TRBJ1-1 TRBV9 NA TGTGCCAGCAGCGGTCGACAGACGAGTGAAGCTTTCTTT CASSGRQTSEAFF
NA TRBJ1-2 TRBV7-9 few TGTGCCAGCAGCCCTCAGGGCACTAACTATGGCTACACCTTC CASSPQGTNYGYTF
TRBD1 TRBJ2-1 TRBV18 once TGTGCCAGCTCACCATCGAAGACAGGGGCTAATGAGCAGTTCTTC CASSPSKTGANEQFF
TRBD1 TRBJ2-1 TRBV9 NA TGTGCCAGCAGCACCCCTAGGGGGACAGCCGTGATGTACAATGAGCAGTTCTTC CASSTPRGTAVMYNEQFF
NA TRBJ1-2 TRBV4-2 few TGTGCCAGCAGCCGAACCGGGAGCGACTATGGCTACACCTTC CASSRTGSDYGYTF
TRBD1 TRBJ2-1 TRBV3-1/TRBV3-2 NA TGTGCCAGCAGCCATACGGGACAGGGGTCGGATGAGCAGTTCTTC CASSHTGQGSDEQFF
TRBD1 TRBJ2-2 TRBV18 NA TGTGCCAGCTCACCCAGGACAGGGAAGGATCCCGGGGAGCTGTTTTTT CASSPRTGKDPGELFF
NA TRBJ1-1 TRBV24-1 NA TGTGCCACCAGTGGCACAGGGTCGAACACTGAAGCTTTCTTT CATSGTGSNTEAFF
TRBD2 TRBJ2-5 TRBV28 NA TGTGCCAGCAGTTTCACCAGCGGGAGGCAAGAGACCCAGTACTTC CASSFTSGRQETQYF
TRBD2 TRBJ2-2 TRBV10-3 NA TGTGCCATCAGTTCGGAAGCGGGAGACACCGGGGAGCTGTTTTTT CAISSEAGDTGELFF
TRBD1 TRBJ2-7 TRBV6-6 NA TGTGCCAGCAGTTCCCGGGACAGGGGGGACGAGCAGTACTTC CASSSRDRGDEQYF
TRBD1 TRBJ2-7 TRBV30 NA TGTGCCTGTTCCCCCGGTCCGACAGGGATCTACGAGCAGTACTTC CACSPGPTGIYEQYF
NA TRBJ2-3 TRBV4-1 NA TGCGCCACTAGGGGTGGCGCGGATACGCAGTATTTT CATRGGADTQYF
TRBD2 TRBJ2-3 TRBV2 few TGTGCCAGCAGTGGGACTAGCGGGGGACTTACAGATACGCAGTATTTT CASSGTSGGLTDTQYF
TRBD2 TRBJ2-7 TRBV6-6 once TGTGCCAGCAGAAGAGCGGGAGGGTTAGGGTGGTACGAGCAGTACTTC CASRRAGGLGWYEQYF
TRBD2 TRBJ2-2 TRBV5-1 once TGCGCCAGCCGGGGACTAGCGGGGAACACCGGGGAGCTGTTTTTT CASRGLAGNTGELFF
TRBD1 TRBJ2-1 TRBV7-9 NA TGTGCCAGCAGCATCGGGACAGGGACTGAGCAGTTCTTC CASSIGTGTEQFF
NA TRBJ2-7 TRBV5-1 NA TGCGCCAGCAGCTTGGTTACAGGCCCCTACTACGAGCAGTACTTC CASSLVTGPYYEQYF
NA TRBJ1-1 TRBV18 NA TGTGCCAGCTCACCACCAGGGGACACTGAAGCTTTCTTT CASSPPGDTEAFF
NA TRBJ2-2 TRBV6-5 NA TGTGCCAGCATCCCGACTAGTTACGGGGAGCTGTTTTTT CASIPTSYGELFF
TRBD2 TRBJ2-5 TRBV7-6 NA TGTGCCAGCAGCTCAAGATCCGGGGGAAAGCGGGAGGTTTGGGAGACCCAGTACTTC CASSSRSGGKREVWETQYF
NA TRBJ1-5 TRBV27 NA TGTGCCAGCAGTTTATCGGAACCTGGGGGGGGTCAGCCCCAGCATTTT CASSLSEPGGGQPQHF